This T cell receptor (beta chain) was identified during a study of cytomegalovirus exposure and HLA in healthy donors. Overall study findings and caveats: Among the sequence variants, a highly shared cluster was likely an artifact of sequencing. The listing of 150 or so TCR beta chains classed them as cytomegalovirus-associated.

The V end lost 2 bases, the J end lost 4 bases, and 6 bases lay between the germline ends. Germline V gene data show CDR1 as LGHNA and CDR2 as YSLEER. CDR3 length: 14 residues. The study ran its PCR with 60 Vbeta and 13 Jbeta primers. The table came from immunoSEQ multiplex PCR; TCRdb's copy has only in-frame clones and leaves some out. The sample carries 85,000 to 120,000 clones, 60% to 75% recorded once. This clone was seen a single time. The antigen remains undetermined. Sequencing used PBMCs. The TCR comes from a male donor in good health and CMV-seropositive. J is TRBJ2-6 and V is TRBV4-3; unclear D gene. In nucleotides, the CDR3 is TGCGCCAGCAGCCAACACATGGGGGCCAACGTCCTGACTTTC. It yields the protein CASSQHMGANVLTF.